These T cell receptor beta chains were read from a single sample in a study of OX40 agonist ivuxolimab in advanced cancers. Clones were sequenced by immunoSEQ multiplex PCR, and TCRdb holds only the in-frame ones, with some missing. The data hold approximately 90,000 clones, with over 75% observed a single time. Source: CD4+ or CD8+ T cells sorted from blood, taken in a trial of the OX40 agonist ivuxolimab. The receptors originated from an adult with an advanced solid tumor such as melanoma, head and neck, liver or kidney cancer. The conserved cysteine and the conserved F or W are not part of the CDR3 here. Each record gives: V gene, J gene, CDR3 protein.

V: TRBV30; J: TRBJ1-4; CDR3: AWSEGGAGEKLF
V: TRBV6-5; J: TRBJ2-7; CDR3: ASRADRGAYEQY
V: TRBV7-9; J: TRBJ1-1; CDR3: ASSLASAMNTEAF
V: TRBV10-1; J: TRBJ2-1; CDR3: ASSESQAGLYEQF
V: TRBV30; J: TRBJ1-1; CDR3: AWSVQVNTEAF
V: TRBV6-5; J: TRBJ1-5; CDR3: ASSTGVQEQPQH
V: TRBV2; J: TRBJ2-3; CDR3: ASRATGDTQY
V: TRBV6-6; J: TRBJ1-2; CDR3: ASSRRQDPTGYT
V: TRBV7-9; J: TRBJ1-1; CDR3: ASSFQGARDTEAF
V: TRBV28; J: TRBJ1-4; CDR3: ASSYGGQGNEKLF
V: TRBV28; J: TRBJ2-7; CDR3: ASRLTGTSGSYEQY